The following is a TCR beta chain sequence with its context. Its antigen is not known. These data are taken from a study of monozygotic twins with inflammatory bowel disease. The study's findings and limits: No separation of different T cell subtypes was possible.

Every donor provided one blood sample measuring about 2.3 ml. With no T cell sorting beforehand, total RNA was isolated from whole blood. TCR libraries each used around 3.5 ug of total RNA. With the 5' RACE reads reprocessed, TCRdb shows one record per CDR3 protein and no DNA. The record lists 350,000 to 500,000 distinct CDR3 sequences, of which the ten most abundant hold roughly 2.2%. The CDR3 runs 16 residues. The germline gives CDR1 SGDLS, CDR2 YYNGEE. Material: blood. This clonotype was sampled from a human donor with ulcerative colitis or Crohn's disease, or a healthy co-twin of an affected twin (not recorded which). The chain is built from TRBV9 and TRBJ2-3; TCRdb calls TRBD2, which cannot be checked without DNA. CDR3 amino acids: CASSGGTSGGADTQYF.